One sample yielded the 25 T cell receptor beta chains listed below, sequenced in a study of CD8+CD57+ T cells in acquired aplastic anemia. Whoever was chosen for sequencing had shown CD8+CD57+ cell expansion by flow cytometry. It was genomic DNA that served as the template for profiling TCR beta VDJ and CDR3. MiXCR, run by TCRdb on the reads, gives a single entry per CDR3 protein. The data show approximately 300,000 distinct CDR3 sequences, 45% to 65% seen once. Sequenced material: sorted CD4+, CD8+, or CD8+CD57+ T cells (not recorded which) from PBMCs. These receptors were collected from a human donor with aplastic anemia.

The rearrangement links TRBV20-1 to TRBJ2-7; D possibly corresponds to TRBD2 (6 bases). Germline CDR1 and CDR2: DFQATT and SNEGSKA (reference sequence). Trimming took off 3 bases at V and 1 base at J, with 13 bases between the two ends. This CDR3 contains 14 residues. The CDR3 loop is CSASSGSASYEQYF. In DNA form, the CDR3 reads TGCAGTGCTAGTTCCGGGAGCGCATCCTACGAGCAGTACTTC.

A few counts support this clonotype. The V gene is TRBV7-3, the J gene TRBJ2-5; D gene uncertain. The CDR3 contains 15 residues. The germline gives CDR1 SGHTA, CDR2 FQGTGA. V was pared by 5 bases and J by 1 base, with 14 bases between. The DNA for the CDR3 is TGTGCCAGCAGCCTCTTGGGCGGAGCCCAAGAGACCCAGTACTTC. Its protein product is CASSLLGGAQETQYF.

This clonotype has a count of ten or more. This chain connects TRBV7-6 to TRBJ2-2; the match to TRBD2 covers 7 bases. The junction had 8 bases not matched to a gene; V was cut back by 2 bases and J by 2 bases. The germline V gene has CDR1 SGHVS and CDR2 FNYEAQ. This CDR3 has 17 amino acids. The CDR3 sequence is CASSLMSGTANTGELFF. In DNA form, the CDR3 reads TGTGCCAGCAGCTTAATGAGCGGGACCGCAAACACCGGGGAGCTGTTTTTT.

This clonotype occurred many times. The V call is TRBV19, the J call TRBJ2-1, with 7 nucleotides matching TRBD2. Losses at the gene ends were 4 bases for V and 0 bases for J; bases not matched to a gene: 6. From germline, CDR1 is LNHDA and CDR2 SQIVND (reference sequence). The CDR3 is 16 residues long. CDR3 amino acids: CASSRTSVGSYNEQFF. The CDR3 nucleotides read TGTGCCAGTAGTAGAACTAGCGTCGGCTCCTACAATGAGCAGTTCTTC. The full variable domain, completed using reference TRBV19 and TRBJ2-1, is DGGITQSPKYLFRKEGQNVTLSCEQNLNHDAMYWYRQDPGQGLRLIYYSQIVNDFQKGDIAEGYSVSREKKESFPLTVTSAQKNPTAFYLCASSRTSVGSYNEQFFGPGTRLTVL.

A word on this clonotype: Lacking the conserved final phenylalanine or tryptophan, this CDR3 likely reflects a read error. The rearrangement uses TRBV15 and TRBJ1-1; D unclear. CDR1 is LNHNV and CDR2 is YYDKDF in the germline V gene (reference sequence). With 3 bases removed from V and 1 base from J, the gap between germline ends came to 12 bases. This CDR3 is built from 15 residues. The DNA of the CDR3 is TGTGCCACCAGCAGCTCCGGGTCGGGGAACACTGAAGCTTTCTCT. As protein: CATSSSGSGNTEAFS.

This clonotype was seen at least ten times. This rearrangement joins TRBV3-1 to TRBJ2-1; 9 nucleotides line up with TRBD1. Germline CDR1 LGHDT, CDR2 YNNKEL (reference sequence). CDR3 length: 15 amino acids. V trimming: 4 bases; J trimming: 4 bases; junction bases outside the gene matches: 5. The CDR3 sequence: CASSRGQGLYNEQFF. The CDR3 region has the DNA TGTGCCAGCAGCCGCGGACAGGGGTTATACAATGAGCAGTTCTTC.

The chain carries TRBV20-1 and TRBJ2-2; 8 nucleotides line up with TRBD1. Per the germline V gene, CDR1 is DFQATT and CDR2 is SNEGSKA (reference sequence). J was trimmed by 7 bases and V by 0 bases; bases with no gene match: 7. This CDR3 comprises 15 residues. CDR3 nucleotides: TGCAGTGCTAGAGATCGGCAGGGGGCGGACGGGGAGCTGTTTTTT. Translated, it gives CSARDRQGADGELFF.

V is TRBV15 and J is TRBJ2-3; 11 bases line up with TRBD1. The CDR3 has 18 amino acids. The V gene's germline CDR1 is LNHNV and CDR2 YYDKDF (reference sequence). The trim removed 1 base at V and 7 bases at J, leaving 13 bases unmatched. The CDR3 sequence is CATSRVVGTGGNVHTQYF. The CDR3 DNA reads as TGTGCCACCAGCAGAGTAGTCGGGACAGGGGGGAACGTACATACGCAGTATTTT.

Ten or more counts support this clonotype. The rearrangement links TRBV4-1 to TRBJ1-4, with D unresolved. This CDR3 comprises 15 residues. Germline CDR1 reads MGHRA; CDR2 reads YSYEKL. V lost 2 bases and J 5 bases, leaving 12 bases between the germline ends. The CDR3 coding sequence is TGCGCCAGCAGCCAAACCACCCTTGCGAATGAAAAACTGTTTTTT. As protein: CASSQTTLANEKLFF.

The CDR3 loop reads CASSAKRPTYEQYF. The CDR3 DNA reads TGTGCCAGCAGTGCTAAGCGACCGACCTACGAGCAGTACTTC. The chain carries TRBV25-1 and TRBJ2-7; no definite D call. V was trimmed by 4 bases and J by 2 bases, leaving 12 bases between them. CDR1 is MGHDK and CDR2 is SYGVNS in the germline V gene. The CDR3 sequence is 14 residues long.

The genes are TRBV9 and TRBJ1-1, with D uncertain. The CDR3 is 15 amino acids. Germline CDR1 SGDLS, CDR2 YYNGEE. Trimming removed 0 bases from V and 0 bases from J, with 9 bases in between. The CDR3 bases are TGTGCCAGCAGCGTAGGAGGGAACATGAACACTGAAGCTTTCTTT. This gives the protein CASSVGGNMNTEAFF.

The chain links TRBV10-3 to TRBJ2-1, with 15 bases identical to TRBD2. Germline values: CDR1 ENHRY, CDR2 SYGVKD. The CDR3 covers 13 residues. Germline trimming cut 8 bases from V and 7 bases from J; bases unmatched to any gene: 0. Here the CDR3 reads CAIGLAGGNEQFF. The CDR3 coding sequence is TGTGCCATCGGACTAGCGGGGGGGAATGAGCAGTTCTTC.

The genes are TRBV6-5 and TRBJ2-3; 8 positions agree with TRBD1. Germline CDR1 and CDR2: MNHEY and SVGAGI. V lost 10 bases, J lost 6 bases, and 12 bases stayed unmatched. This CDR3 has 14 residues. In DNA, the CDR3 is TGTGCCATCACTCAGGGGGCTGACACGGATACGCAGTATTTT. Protein sequence: CAITQGADTDTQYF.

This clonotype was observed once. The chain combines TRBV27 with TRBJ1-1; D is unclear. V was trimmed by 3 bases and J by 7 bases, leaving 12 bases between them. Germline V gives CDR1 MNHEY, CDR2 SMNVEV (reference sequence). The CDR3 sequence is 13 residues long. The CDR3 DNA sequence: TGTGCCAGCAGTTTTTCAGAGGGAGGTGAAGCTTTCTTT. Amino acid sequence: CASSFSEGGEAFF.

The chain employs TRBV5-6 and TRBJ2-7, with D uncertain. With 3 bases removed from V and 5 bases from J, the gap between germline ends came to 9 bases. The CDR3 has 12 amino acids. Germline V gene sequence: CDR1 SGHDT, CDR2 YYEEEE. CDR3 nucleotide sequence: TGTGCCAGCAGCTCCGGGCCCGACGAGCAGTACTTC. Residues: CASSSGPDEQYF.

The chain uses TRBV19 and TRBJ2-3; D unresolved. Looked up from germline, CDR1 is LNHDA and CDR2 is SQIVND (reference sequence). V was clipped by 2 bases and J by 7 bases, with 7 bases between them. The CDR3 consists of 12 residues. CDR3: CASSISSNTQYF. The CDR3 DNA reads as TGTGCCAGTAGTATATCGAGCAATACGCAGTATTTT.

This CDR3 reads CASSYEGEVYGYTF. Here the CDR3 DNA reads TGTGCCAGCAGTTACGAAGGAGAAGTCTATGGCTACACCTTC. The chain joins TRBV6-1 to TRBJ1-2; the D is unclear. The ends were cut back, 5 bases at V and 4 bases at J, with 14 bases in the middle. The CDR3 covers 14 residues. Germline values: CDR1 MNHNS, CDR2 SASEGT.

About this clonotype itself: This CDR3 is missing its conserved last phenylalanine or tryptophan, likely due to a read error. The chain uses TRBV20-1 and TRBJ1-2, with a weak D call TRBD1 (6 bases). Germline assignment: CDR1 DFQATT and CDR2 SNEGSKA (reference sequence). The CDR3 is 16 residues long. V lost 1 base and J lost 7, with 22 bases in between. In DNA, the CDR3 is TGCAGTGCTAGAGGCCGGGCGGGGGGCGCGAGTTCTGGCTACACCATC. Protein product: CSARGRAGGASSGYTI.

This clonotype was seen only a few times. A much larger clone differs by one base, so this may be a read error. The J gene is TRBJ2-7, the V gene TRBV6-5, with 8 bases identical to TRBD1. V was pared by 5 bases and J by 4 bases, with 4 bases of the junction left unmatched. This CDR3 has 13 amino acids. In germline, CDR1 is MNHEY, CDR2 SVGAGI. This chain's CDR3 is CASSRRTGYEQYF. The CDR3 region has the DNA TGTGCCAGCAGTAGACGGACAGGGTACGAGCAGTACTTC.

A few counts support this clonotype. The CDR3, as DNA: TGTGCCAGTAGTGCGACAGTAGGTGAGCAGTTCTTC. Amino acids: CASSATVGEQFF. This chain links TRBV19 with TRBJ2-1, with TRBD1 as a possible D gene (5 bases). Trimming took off 5 bases at V and 9 bases at J, with 11 bases between the two ends. CDR3 size: 12 residues. Germline lookup yields CDR1 LNHDA and CDR2 SQIVND (reference sequence).

This chain joins TRBV20-1 and TRBJ2-7; a weak D match, TRBD2 (6 bases). V lost 4 bases to trimming and J lost 6 bases, with 13 bases between them. Germline values: CDR1 DFQATT, CDR2 SNEGSKA (reference sequence). The CDR3 length is 12 residues. As DNA, the CDR3 is TGCAGTGCTATCAGAGGACTAAGCGAGCAGTACTTC. It is translated as CSAIRGLSEQYF.

This clonotype was picked up many times. The rearrangement links TRBV12-3 or TRBV12-4 to TRBJ1-3; 7 positions agree with TRBD1. This CDR3 contains 15 residues. V shed 5 bases, J shed 10 bases, and the junction held 14 bases outside the gene matches. CDR3 in DNA: TGTGCCAGCAGTCAACAGGGGCCGTCAGTCAGGACCATATATTTT. Translated: CASSQQGPSVRTIYF.

The rearrangement uses TRBV5-1 and TRBJ2-7; maybe TRBD2 (6 bases). The germline V and J ends were trimmed by 0 bases and 7 bases, with 14 bases remaining between them. CDR1 SGHRS and CDR2 YFSETQ come from the germline V gene. CDR3 size: 14 residues. CDR3 protein: CASSLDGGTGEQYF. In DNA, the CDR3 is TGCGCCAGCAGCTTGGATGGGGGGACCGGGGAGCAGTACTTC.

This chain uses TRBV3-1 with TRBJ2-1; 9 bases agree with TRBD2. The V gene end was trimmed by 7 bases and the J gene end by 0 bases; junction bases not matched to a gene: 4. The CDR3 consists of 15 residues. The germline gives CDR1 LGHDT, CDR2 YNNKEL (reference sequence). The DNA of the CDR3 is TGTGCCAGCACCCAGCGGGGGGTCTCCTACAATGAGCAGTTCTTC. Protein sequence: CASTQRGVSYNEQFF.

This clonotype was found many times. The chain has TRBV3-1 and TRBJ1-4, with D perhaps matching TRBD1 (5 bases). V was shortened by 0 bases and J by 7 bases, with 12 bases between the two germline ends. The germline V gene has CDR1 LGHDT and CDR2 YNNKEL (reference sequence). The CDR3 spans 15 residues. CDR3 sequence (DNA): TGTGCCAGCAGCCAAGAAAGGGGCAGAGGTGAAAAACTGTTTTTT. As protein: CASSQERGRGEKLFF. The full variable domain, completed using reference TRBV3-1 and TRBJ1-4, is DTAVSQTPKYLVTQMGNDKSIKCEQNLGHDTMYWYKQDSKKFLKIMFSYNNKELIINETVPNRFSPKSPDKAHLNLHINSLELGDSAVYFCASSQERGRGEKLFFGSGTQLSVL.